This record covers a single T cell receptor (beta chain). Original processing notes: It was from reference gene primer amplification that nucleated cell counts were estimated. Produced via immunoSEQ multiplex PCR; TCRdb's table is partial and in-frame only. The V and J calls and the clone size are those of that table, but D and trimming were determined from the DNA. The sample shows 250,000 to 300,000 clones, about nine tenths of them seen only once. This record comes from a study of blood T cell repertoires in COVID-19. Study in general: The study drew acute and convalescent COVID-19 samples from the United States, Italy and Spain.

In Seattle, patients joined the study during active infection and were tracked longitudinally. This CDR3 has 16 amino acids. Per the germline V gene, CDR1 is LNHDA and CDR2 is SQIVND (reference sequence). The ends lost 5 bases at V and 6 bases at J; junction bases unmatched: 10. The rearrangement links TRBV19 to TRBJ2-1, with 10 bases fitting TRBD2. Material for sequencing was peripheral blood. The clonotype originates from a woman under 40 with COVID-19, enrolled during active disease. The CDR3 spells CASSFLAGAGSNEQFF. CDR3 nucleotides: TGTGCCAGTAGTTTTCTAGCGGGAGCAGGGAGCAATGAGCAGTTCTTC.